This T cell receptor (beta chain) was sequenced in a study of graft-versus-host responses after intestinal transplantation (dated by TCRdb to the early 2020s). For the wider study: Recipients received multivisceral, liver-intestinal, or isolated intestinal transplants. All recipients received anti-thymocyte globulin induction followed by maintenance tacrolimus and steroids for approximately 3 years. Graft-versus-host and host-versus-graft alloreactive T cell clones were tracked in the graft, circulation and bone marrow after intestinal transplantation using bulk TCR-beta CDR3 sequencing. Alloreactive clones were identified by sequencing pre-transplant mixed lymphocyte reaction products and comparing these products with unstimulated pre-transplant donor and recipient T cells. The cohort enrolled some 23 intestinal transplant recipients including one retransplant, and a few patients lacking pretransplant specimens were excluded. Donor T cell macrochimerism was defined as a peak of at least 4% donor T cells among recipient peripheral blood mononuclear cells. Instead of going to the commercial service, samples from three later patients were sequenced in-house on an Illumina MiSeq and processed with MiXCR. Broader findings and caveats from the paper: The conclusions were limited by the relatively low number and heterogeneity of the intestinal transplant patients. In the allografts of patients with donor T cell macrochimerism, GvH to HvG T cell clonal ratios were high. Early after transplant, peak levels of circulating GvH clones were associated with declines in HvG clones. GvH clones turned up in recipient bone marrow, with some appearing earlier in ileal mucosa or blood, a pattern consistent with an intestinal mucosal origin.

This specimen's time point label, interpreted: cells obtained before transplantation from donor or recipient. CD3+CD4+ and CD3+CD8+ populations were FACS-sorted from unstimulated pre-transplant donor and recipient cells taken from spleen or lymph nodes. Details on this clone: This receptor's antigen is unknown. Base qualities are missing; no much larger clone stands one base away.

Libraries came from the immunoSEQ multiplex PCR assay. For most patients, genomic DNA was isolated with the Qiagen DNeasy Blood and Tissue Kit and shipped frozen to Adaptive Biotechnologies for TCR sequencing. For most patients, high-throughput TCR-beta CDR3 sequencing of genomic DNA was performed by Adaptive Biotechnologies. The paper's processing steps were these. Adaptive's ImmunoSEQ software supplied the TCR sequencing data for 18 patients, while MiXCR and VDJtools were used to process a few other patients. To correct CD4 versus CD8 sorting errors, any sequence found in both subsets at a frequency ratio below 5:1 was removed. CDR3 nucleotide sequences shared between donor and recipient were removed because the origin of such sequences could not be assigned. Alloreactive clones required at least 2-fold expansion over unstimulated cells and minimum CFSE-low frequency of 0.002% (template counts) or 0.001% (read counts). Clones detected in sequenced pre-transplant spleen, lymph node, or MLR CFSE-low populations of the donor or recipient were defined as mappable. Cumulative frequency of alloreactive clones was calculated as a percentage of all sequences weighted by copy number. The clones in this table, taken by TCRdb from immuneACCESS, are in-frame only. Not every clone is retained; where verified, under half of the shortfall comes from an unresolved V gene, and the cause of the rest is unknown. The V and J calls and clone size come from that table; D and trimming were worked out from the DNA. Counted in this sample were about 94,000 clones; roughly nine tenths of them appeared once. The ten most abundant clones make up approximately 0.54% of the sample.

The trim is 2 bases for V and 6 bases for J, with a gap of 24 bases between the germline ends. CDR1 MNHEY and CDR2 SMNVEV are derived from the germline V gene (reference sequence). The CDR3 runs 18 amino acids, cysteine and phenylalanine included. The kept DNA is CDR3 alone, 54 bases in frame from the first base. The chain is encoded by TRBV27 joined to TRBJ2-3; D gene: possibly TRBD1, on 7 matching bases. The TCR sequence derives from a human donor who received an intestinal transplant. This sample comprised unstimulated CD8+ T cells sorted from spleen or lymph node cells, obtained before intestinal transplant. The encoded CDR3 is CASSLRRDRLLREDTQYF. The DNA reads TGTGCCAGCAGTTTAAGGCGGGACAGACTCCTGAGGGAGGATACGCAGTATTTT.